One and the same sample provided the 18 T cell receptor beta chains below, sequenced in a study of OX40 agonist ivuxolimab in advanced cancers. Data came from immunoSEQ multiplex PCR; TCRdb stores just in-frame clones and leaves some out. The sample lists about 13,000 clones, over 70% seen once, with 24% in the top ten. The material was CD4+ or CD8+ T cells sorted from blood, obtained in a trial of the OX40 agonist ivuxolimab. Receptors originate from an adult with an advanced solid tumor such as melanoma, head and neck, liver or kidney cancer.

The chain combines TRBV7-9 with TRBJ2-2, with TRBD1 as a possible D gene (6 bases). This CDR3 spans 15 amino acids. V was cut by 3 bases and J by 9 bases, with 17 bases left in between. The germline gives CDR1 SEHNR, CDR2 FQNEAQ (reference sequence). CDR3 amino acids: CASSFKDSRIWELFF. CDR3 bases: TGTGCCAGCAGCTTTAAGGACAGCCGAATATGGGAGCTGTTTTTT. The complete variable domain, with remaining parts taken from reference TRBV7-9 and TRBJ2-2, reads DTGVSQNPRHKITKRGQNVTFRCDPISEHNRLYWYRQTLGQGPEFLTYFQNEAQLEKSRLLSDRFSAERPKGSFSTLEIQRTEQGDSAMYLCASSFKDSRIWELFFGEGSRLTVL.

The V gene is TRBV12-5, the J gene TRBJ1-1; D is uncertain. Germline V CDR1 and CDR2: LGHNT, FRNRAP. There are 13 residues in the CDR3. V lost 3 bases and J 7 bases, leaving 12 bases between the germline ends. The CDR3 is CASGFIPGSEAFF. CDR3 nucleotide sequence: TGTGCTAGTGGTTTTATCCCGGGCAGTGAAGCTTTCTTT.

The chain combines TRBV7-9 with TRBJ2-7; TRBD1 is a possible D gene (5 bases). This CDR3 comprises 15 residues. Germline CDR1 SEHNR, CDR2 FQNEAQ (reference sequence). V was cut by 7 bases and J by 0 bases, with 16 bases left in between. CDR3 nucleotides: TGTGCCAGCAATTTAGGGGCCAGAAGCTCCTACGAGCAGTACTTC. Translated, it gives CASNLGARSSYEQYF.

The chain links TRBV19 to TRBJ1-6; unclear D gene. The V gene lost 7 bases and the J gene lost 5 bases, with 9 bases spanning the gap. Germline V lookup: CDR1 LNHDA, CDR2 SQIVND (reference sequence). CDR3 length: 13 residues. The CDR3 nucleotides read TGTGCCAGTAAACGGCAGAATAATTCACCCCTCCACTTT. Translated, it gives CASKRQNNSPLHF.

The rearrangement links TRBV27 to TRBJ2-1; 12 bases fit TRBD2. This CDR3 spans 19 amino acids. Per germline, CDR1 MNHEY and CDR2 SMNVEV (reference sequence). With V trimmed by 4 bases and J by 3 bases, 13 bases remained unmatched. CDR3 in DNA: TGTGCCAGCAGTTCTTACTCTAGCGGGAGGGCCGGGGGCTACAATGAGCAGTTCTTC. This sequence encodes CASSSYSSGRAGGYNEQFF.

The gene calls are TRBV18 and TRBJ2-7; D is unclear. CDR1 is KGHSH and CDR2 is LQKENI in the germline V gene. V dropped 2 bases and J dropped 0 bases, with 2 bases sitting between them. The CDR3 has 12 residues. The CDR3 protein is CASSPGSYEQYF. The CDR3 nucleotides are TGTGCCAGCTCACCAGGCTCCTACGAGCAGTACTTC.

This chain connects TRBV5-1 to TRBJ2-1; no definite D call. Germline CDR1 SGHRS, CDR2 YFSETQ. The CDR3 totals 14 residues. Trimming cost V 5 bases and J 0 bases, with 9 bases left between them. CDR3 nucleotide sequence: TGCGCCAGCAGGGTGATGTACTCCTACAATGAGCAGTTCTTC. Encoded protein: CASRVMYSYNEQFF.

This rearrangement joins TRBV28 to TRBJ1-1; TRBD1 aligns across 10 bases. J lost 5 bases, V lost 1 base, and 4 bases had no gene match. This CDR3 spans 15 amino acids. Per germline, CDR1 MDHEN and CDR2 SYDVKM. CDR3 DNA: TGTGCCAGCAGTTTATTAGAGGACAGGGGGACTGAAGCTTTCTTT. This encodes CASSLLEDRGTEAFF.

V gene TRBV5-1 combines with J gene TRBJ1-2; D gene ambiguous. Trimming left V 5 bases short and J 5 bases short, with 13 bases between. The CDR3 runs to 13 residues. Germline values: CDR1 SGHRS, CDR2 YFSETQ. The CDR3, as DNA: TGCGCCAGCAGATGCGGCGGAGCATATGGCTACACCTTC. This sequence encodes CASRCGGAYGYTF.

The rearrangement links TRBV5-5 to TRBJ2-7, with TRBD1 identical over 9 bases. The J segment lost 4 bases and the V segment lost 3 bases, leaving 5 bases of the junction unmatched. Germline assignment: CDR1 SGHKS and CDR2 YYEKEE (reference sequence). This CDR3 has 14 residues. The CDR3 DNA sequence: TGTGCCAGCAGCTCGGACAGGGGATTTTACGAGCAGTACTTC. It encodes CASSSDRGFYEQYF.

Remarks on this clone: This specimen includes other DNA sequences encoding the same CDR3. The V and J genes are TRBV2 and TRBJ1-4, with 7 nucleotides matching TRBD1. V lost 4 bases and J lost 8; bases outside the gene matches: 13. The CDR3 consists of 16 residues. Germline loops: CDR1 SNHLY, CDR2 FYNNEI. CDR3 in amino acids: CASSGARDSVEEKLFF. CDR3 nucleotides: TGTGCCAGCAGTGGGGCCCGGGACAGTGTGGAAGAAAAACTGTTTTTT. Full variable domain (outside the CDR3, taken from reference TRBV2 and TRBJ1-4): EPEVTQTPSHQVTQMGQEVILRCVPISNHLYFYWYRQILGQKVEFLVSFYNNEISEKSEIFDDQFSVERPDGSNFTLKIRSTKLEDSAMYFCASSGARDSVEEKLFFGSGTQLSVL.

The rearrangement joins TRBV5-1 to TRBJ2-1; D is unclear. V lost 0 bases, J lost 9 bases, and 13 bases lay in between. Looked up from germline, CDR1 is SGHRS and CDR2 is YFSETQ. The CDR3 consists of 14 residues. DNA for the CDR3: TGCGCCAGCAGCTTGGCCCTGAAGTTGGGTGAGCAGTTCTTC. It codes for CASSLALKLGEQFF.

About this clone itself: Compared with germline, one end of the junction differs, possibly owing to a read error. This chain uses TRBV11-2 with TRBJ2-1, with D unresolved. The CDR3 runs 14 residues. Per germline, CDR1 SGHAT and CDR2 FQNNGV. The CDR3 DNA is TGTGCCTGCAGGTCGCATACGGCCCACAATGAGCAGTTCTTC. Protein: CACRSHTAHNEQFF. The full variable domain, in which reference TRBV11-2 and TRBJ2-1 provide the parts outside the CDR3, is EAGVAQSPRYKIIEKRQSVAFWCNPISGHATLYWYQQILGQGPKLLIQFQNNGVVDDSQLPKDRFSAERLKGVDSTLKIQPAKLEDSAVYLCACRSHTAHNEQFFGPGTRLTVL.

V usage is TRBV6-1 and J usage is TRBJ2-3; D is perhaps TRBD1 (6 bases). V lost 0 bases and J 0 bases, leaving 10 bases between the germline ends. The CDR3 runs to 16 residues. Germline values: CDR1 MNHNS, CDR2 SASEGT. CDR3 residues: CASSEAGTTSTDTQYF. The CDR3 bases are TGTGCCAGCAGTGAAGCTGGGACAACTAGCACAGATACGCAGTATTTT.

This chain uses TRBV27 with TRBJ2-3, with 9 bases aligning to TRBD1. V gave up 5 bases and J gave up 4 bases; unmatched junction bases: 7. CDR3 size: 15 residues. Per the germline V gene, CDR1 is MNHEY and CDR2 is SMNVEV (reference sequence). CDR3 coding DNA: TGTGCCAGCAGTGGGGGGAGGACAGGGGCAGATACGCAGTATTTT. As protein: CASSGGRTGADTQYF.

The rearrangement joins TRBV28 to TRBJ2-3, with TRBD2 identical over 7 bases. The CDR3 is 18 amino acids. The ends lost 5 bases at V and 0 bases at J; junction bases unmatched: 14. Germline lookup yields CDR1 MDHEN and CDR2 SYDVKM. In DNA, the CDR3 is TGTGCCAGCAGTATTCTAGCGGAGCCTACTTCTAGCACAGATACGCAGTATTTT. This codes for CASSILAEPTSSTDTQYF.

V and J are TRBV7-8 and TRBJ1-2; perhaps TRBD1 as D (5 bases). Germline CDR1 and CDR2: SGHVS and FQNEAQ. V was shortened by 3 bases and J by 3 bases, with 11 bases between the two germline ends. The length of the CDR3 is 14 residues. The CDR3: CASSFSGAYYGYTF. The CDR3 DNA follows: TGTGCCAGCAGCTTTTCCGGGGCTTACTATGGCTACACCTTC.

This clone was observed a few times. The V call is TRBV11-1, the J call TRBJ2-3; 7 bases agree with TRBD2. The CDR3 spans 16 residues. Trimming cost V 5 bases and J 2 bases; bases outside gene matches: 10. Germline V lookup: CDR1 SGHAT, CDR2 FQDESV (reference sequence). CDR3 in DNA: TGTGCCAGCAGCCGGCCGAGCGGGGACCACACAGATACGCAGTATTTT. Translated: CASSRPSGDHTDTQYF. Using reference TRBV11-1 and TRBJ2-3 for the parts outside the CDR3, the full variable domain is EAEVAQSPRYKITEKSQAVAFWCDPISGHATLYWYRQILGQGPELLVQFQDESVVDDSQLPKDRFSAERLKGVDSTLKIQPAELGDSAMYLCASSRPSGDHTDTQYFGPGTRLTVL.